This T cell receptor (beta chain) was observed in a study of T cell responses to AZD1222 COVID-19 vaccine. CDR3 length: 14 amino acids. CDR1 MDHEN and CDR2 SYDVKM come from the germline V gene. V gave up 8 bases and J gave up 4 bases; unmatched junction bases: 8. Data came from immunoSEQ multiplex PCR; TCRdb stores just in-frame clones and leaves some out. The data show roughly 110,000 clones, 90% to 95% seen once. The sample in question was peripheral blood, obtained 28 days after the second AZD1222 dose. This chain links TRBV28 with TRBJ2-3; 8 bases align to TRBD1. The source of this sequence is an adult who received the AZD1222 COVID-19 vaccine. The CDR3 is CASAPQGAADTQYF. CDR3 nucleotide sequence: TGTGCCAGCGCCCCCCAGGGGGCAGCAGATACGCAGTATTTT. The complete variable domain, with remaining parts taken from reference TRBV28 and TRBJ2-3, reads DVKVTQSSRYLVKRTGEKVFLECVQDMDHENMFWYRQDPGLGLRLIYFSYDVKMKEKGDIPEGYSVSREKKERFSLILESASTNQTSMYLCASAPQGAADTQYFGPGTRLTVL.